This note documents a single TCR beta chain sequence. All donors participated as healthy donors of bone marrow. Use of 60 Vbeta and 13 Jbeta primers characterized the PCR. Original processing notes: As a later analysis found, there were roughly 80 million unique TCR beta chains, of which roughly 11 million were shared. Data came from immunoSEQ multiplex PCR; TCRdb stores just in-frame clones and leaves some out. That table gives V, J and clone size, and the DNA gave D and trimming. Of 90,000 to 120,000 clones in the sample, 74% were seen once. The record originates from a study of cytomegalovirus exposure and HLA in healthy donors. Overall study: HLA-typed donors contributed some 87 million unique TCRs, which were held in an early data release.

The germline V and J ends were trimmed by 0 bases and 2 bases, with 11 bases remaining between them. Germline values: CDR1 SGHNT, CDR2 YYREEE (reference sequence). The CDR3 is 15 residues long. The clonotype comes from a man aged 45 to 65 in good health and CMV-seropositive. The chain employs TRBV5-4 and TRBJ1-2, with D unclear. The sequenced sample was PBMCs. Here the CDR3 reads CASSLVAGFNYGYTF. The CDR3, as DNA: TGTGCCAGCAGCTTGGTCGCGGGCTTCAACTATGGCTACACCTTC.